The sequence of this T cell receptor beta chain was determined in a study of T-cell memory formation after mild COVID-19 listed by TCRdb under 2021. General notes on the study: TCR sequence clusters from the two donors were found to be largely donor specific. The cohort comprised two young, previously healthy adult volunteers, one female and one male. In two donors, T-cell clones that expanded and contracted after mild COVID-19 were followed by sequencing TCRalpha and TCRbeta repertoires longitudinally. The full study reports these points: Whether the second-wave clones peaking on day 37 were SARS-CoV-2 specific was not confirmed. Balanced CD4/CD8 phenotypes were observed for clones contracting from day 15 to 85, whereas a bias towards CD4+ was observed for a second wave of clones expanding from day 15 to 37. The study covered only a couple of mild cases, and larger cohorts including severe cases with pre-infection samples were considered necessary. Contracting CD4+ clones were located mainly in the CM and EM memory subsets, whereas CD8+ clones were found to be enriched in EMRA. The detection of some responding clones in pre-infection memory suggests that pre-existing cross-reactive memory T cells joined the SARS-CoV-2 response.

CDR3 length: 14 amino acids, cysteine to phenylalanine. Of the read, only the CDR3 DNA is kept; its 42 bases are in frame from base 1. V is shortened by 3 bases, J by 0 bases, and the region joining them spans 9 bases. TCRdb lists the instrument as Illumina NovaSeq 6000. TCRalpha and TCRbeta cDNA libraries were constructed by 5'RACE with constant-segment primers, with sample barcodes and unique molecular identifiers being introduced. Trizol reagent was used to extract RNA from every sample. The libraries were amplified in two PCR steps, and the second step added a second sample barcode and Illumina TruSeq adapters. Libraries were sequenced on an Illumina NovaSeq with 2 x 150 bp paired-end reads. The original methods were these. Reads were demultiplexed and collapsed into UMI-guided consensus sequences with migec v1.2.7. Using mixcr v2.1.11, UMI consensuses were aligned to TRA and TRB V and J templates and then assembled into clonotypes. Expanded or contracted clonotypes were those called significant by both edgeR and NoisET, with noise models trained on biological replicates. For edgeR calls, the cutoffs were a false discovery rate-adjusted p below 0.01 and a log2 fold-change threshold of 1. As an exploratory analysis of dynamics, max-normalized trajectories of the 1000 most abundant clonotypes were examined with PCA combined with hierarchical clustering. Each responding clone was given a CD4 or CD8 phenotype based on the CD4+ and CD8+ repertoires, which had been sequenced separately. TCRdb handled the public reads itself, with Q25 trimming in fastp and clone calling in MiXCR, and kept productive beta chains. Every CDR3 protein is listed once, alongside the most common genes and DNA of its rows. These V and J calls originate from TCRdb's pipeline instead of the authors' own analysis. Present in this sample are about half a million distinct CDR3 sequences, about 20% of which were seen just once. The ten largest clones add up to more than 9% of the sample.

PBMCs were isolated by Ficoll-Paque density gradient centrifugation. This clonotype was seen more than once but under ten times. What this receptor recognizes is not known. No much larger clone is present one base from it, and per-base qualities are unavailable. This chain joins TRBV12-3 or TRBV12-4 to TRBJ2-7, with the D call perhaps TRBD1 or TRBD2, as 5 bases match in each case. The clonotype was recovered from an adult woman who had mild COVID-19 (a few samples of this study predate the infection). The sample titles of this study are shuffled in the database, so cell type and time point are left out; the donor was told from shared clones. The sequencing sample was made of PBMCs or a T cell subset sorted from them (not recorded which). The DNA sequence is given as TGTGCCAGCAGTTTTTTTGGGACCTCCTACGAGCAGTACTTC. This sequence encodes CASSFFGTSYEQYF.